This T cell receptor (beta chain) comes out of a study of T cells in Graves' hyperthyroidism and ophthalmopathy. Amplified TCR beta CDR3 regions derived from RNA transcripts. First-round RT-PCR with HTBI primers amplified the TCR CDR3 region. TCRdb used MiXCR to reprocess the multiplex PCR reads, holding one entry per CDR3 protein. In the table there are some 270,000 distinct CDR3 sequences, about an eighth of which are singletons. Hyperthyroidism in the patients, aged 18 to 65, was newly diagnosed and under 2 months in duration. Reasons for excluding patients were uncontrolled infection, other autoimmune disease, pregnancy or lactation. The CDR3 has 18 amino acids. V trimming: 5 bases; J trimming: 0 bases; junction bases outside the gene matches: 17. The germline CDR1 and CDR2 sequences are DFQATT and SNEGSKA (reference sequence).

The material sequenced was blood. The V call is TRBV20-1, the J call TRBJ2-7; 9 bases are a match to TRBD2. This clonotype was obtained from a woman in her thirties or forties with Graves' hyperthyroidism. CDR3 DNA sequence: TGCAGTGCTGCGACAGCTCTAGCGGGGATAAGGAGCTCCTACGAGCAGTACTTC. It specifies CSAATALAGIRSSYEQYF.